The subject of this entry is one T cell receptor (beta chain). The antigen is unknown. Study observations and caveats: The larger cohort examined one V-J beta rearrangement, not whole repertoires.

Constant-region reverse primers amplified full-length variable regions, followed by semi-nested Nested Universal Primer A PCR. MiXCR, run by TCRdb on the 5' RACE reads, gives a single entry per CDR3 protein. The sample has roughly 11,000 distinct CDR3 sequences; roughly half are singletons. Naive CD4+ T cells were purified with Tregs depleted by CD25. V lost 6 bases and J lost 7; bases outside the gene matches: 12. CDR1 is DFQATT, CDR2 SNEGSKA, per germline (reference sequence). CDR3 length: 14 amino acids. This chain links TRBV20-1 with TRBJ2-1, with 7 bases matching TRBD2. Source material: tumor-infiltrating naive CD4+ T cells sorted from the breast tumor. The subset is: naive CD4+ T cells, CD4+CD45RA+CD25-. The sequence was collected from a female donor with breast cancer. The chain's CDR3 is CSATTSAHGNEQFF. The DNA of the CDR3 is TGCAGTGCAACTACTAGCGCCCATGGGAATGAGCAGTTCTTC.